The T cell receptor (beta chain) described here comes from a study of T cells in Graves' hyperthyroidism and ophthalmopathy. This clonotype was detected ten times or more. Amplified TCR beta CDR3 regions derived from RNA transcripts. The study used the HTBI primer set for a first-round RT-PCR of the TCR CDR3. TCRdb reprocessed the multiplex PCR reads via MiXCR and lists one record per CDR3 protein. The sample holds some 350,000 distinct CDR3 sequences, about 18% seen once. Germline loops: CDR1 SEHNR, CDR2 FQNEAQ (reference sequence). The CDR3 covers 13 residues. The V and J ends lost 6 bases and 3 bases respectively, with 11 bases between them.

The sequenced sample was blood. The sequence was collected from a woman aged 18-30 years with Graves' hyperthyroidism. The chain joins TRBV7-9 to TRBJ1-1; D possibly corresponds to TRBD1 (6 bases). This CDR3 is CASRLTGYTEAFF. As DNA, the CDR3 is TGTGCCAGCAGGCTGACAGGCTACACTGAAGCTTTCTTT.